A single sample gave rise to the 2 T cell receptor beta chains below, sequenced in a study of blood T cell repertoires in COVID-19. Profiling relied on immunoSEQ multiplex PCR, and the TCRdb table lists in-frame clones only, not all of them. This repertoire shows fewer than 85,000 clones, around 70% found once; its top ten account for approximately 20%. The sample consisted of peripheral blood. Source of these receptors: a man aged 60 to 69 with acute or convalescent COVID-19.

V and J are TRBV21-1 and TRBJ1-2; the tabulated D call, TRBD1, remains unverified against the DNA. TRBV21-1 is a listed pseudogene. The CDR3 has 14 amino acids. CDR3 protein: CASSKGGRVDGYTF. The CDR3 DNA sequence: TGTGCCAGCAGCAAAGGGGGCAGGGTCGATGGCTACACCTTC.

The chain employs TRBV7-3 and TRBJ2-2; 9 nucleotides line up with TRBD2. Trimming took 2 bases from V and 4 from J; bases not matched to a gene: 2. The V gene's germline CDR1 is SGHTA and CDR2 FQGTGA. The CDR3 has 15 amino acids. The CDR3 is CASSLSSGTTGELFF. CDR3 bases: TGTGCCAGCAGCTTATCTAGCGGGACCACCGGGGAGCTGTTTTTT.